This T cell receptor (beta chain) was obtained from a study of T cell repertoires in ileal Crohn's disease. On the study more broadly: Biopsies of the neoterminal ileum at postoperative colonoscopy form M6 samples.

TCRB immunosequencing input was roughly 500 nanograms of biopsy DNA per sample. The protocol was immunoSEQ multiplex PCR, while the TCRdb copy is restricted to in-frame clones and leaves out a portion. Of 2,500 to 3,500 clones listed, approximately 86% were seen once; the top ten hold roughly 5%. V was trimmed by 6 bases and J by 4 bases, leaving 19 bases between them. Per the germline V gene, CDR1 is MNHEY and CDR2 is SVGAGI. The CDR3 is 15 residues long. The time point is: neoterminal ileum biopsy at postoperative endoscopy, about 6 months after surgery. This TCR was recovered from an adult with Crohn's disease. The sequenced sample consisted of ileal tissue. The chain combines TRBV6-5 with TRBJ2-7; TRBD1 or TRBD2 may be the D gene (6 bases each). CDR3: CASSRGGRGSYEQYF. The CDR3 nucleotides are TGTGCCAGCAGCCGAGGGGGGCGGGGATCTTACGAGCAGTACTTC.